The 22 T cell receptor beta chains presented below share a single source sample, sequenced in a study of T cells in Graves' hyperthyroidism and ophthalmopathy. The TCR beta CDR3 regions underwent amplification using RNA transcripts as the source. The study used the HTBI primer set for a first-round RT-PCR of the TCR CDR3. TCRdb re-called the multiplex PCR reads with MiXCR, one entry per CDR3 protein. This sample carries 500,000 to 550,000 distinct CDR3 sequences, under 25% of them seen once, and the ten largest clones take about 30%. Specimen: blood. Receptors were obtained from a man between 18 and 35 years old with Graves' hyperthyroidism.

The chain joins TRBV18 to TRBJ1-1; no clear D. The CDR3 has 14 residues. Trimming took off 3 bases at V and 5 bases at J, with 13 bases between the two ends. CDR1 is KGHSH, CDR2 LQKENI, per germline. Here the CDR3 DNA reads TGTGCCAGCTCACCCAACGGAGTGGGTACTGAAGCTTTCTTT. Encoded protein: CASSPNGVGTEAFF. The full variable domain, rest sourced from reference TRBV18 and TRBJ1-1, is NAGVMQNPRHLVRRRGQEARLRCSPMKGHSHVYWYRQLPEEGLKFMVYLQKENIIDESGMPKERFSAEFPKEGPSILRIQQVVRGDSAAYFCASSPNGVGTEAFFGQGTRLTVV.

This clonotype has a handful of counts. This chain links TRBV9 with TRBJ1-1; D not certain. V was pared by 0 bases and J by 0 bases, with 9 bases between. The V gene's germline CDR1 is SGDLS and CDR2 YYNGEE. CDR3 length: 15 amino acids. In DNA form, the CDR3 reads TGTGCCAGCAGCGTAGGGATAGAGGTGAACACTGAAGCTTTCTTT. Translating gives CASSVGIEVNTEAFF.

This clonotype was detected ten times or more. The rearrangement uses TRBV29-1 and TRBJ1-1; D may be TRBD1 (5 bases). With 6 bases removed from V and 8 bases from J, the gap between germline ends came to 10 bases. Germline values: CDR1 SQVTM, CDR2 ANQGSEA. This CDR3 region has 10 residues. CDR3 coding DNA: TGCAGCGTCTGGGGCCCCGAAGCTTTCTTT. The encoded protein is CSVWGPEAFF.

This clonotype turned up a few times. This chain joins TRBV20-1 and TRBJ2-7; possibly TRBD1 or TRBD2 for D (5 bases each). V lost 0 bases and J lost 1, with 16 bases in between. Germline V lookup: CDR1 DFQATT, CDR2 SNEGSKA (reference sequence). The CDR3 loop spans 16 amino acids. The CDR3 here is CSARDTQAGGSYEQYF. The CDR3 DNA follows: TGCAGTGCTAGAGATACACAGGCAGGAGGATCCTACGAGCAGTACTTC.

This clonotype was seen a single time. A much more abundant neighbour one base away suggests this may be a read error. The chain couples TRBV5-1 to TRBJ2-7; D may be TRBD2 (5 bases). CDR3 length equals 15 residues. Germline V gives CDR1 SGHRS, CDR2 YFSETQ. The V end was cut by 0 bases, the J end by 6 bases, with 16 bases between. CDR3 loop: CASSLDTGSVVEQYF. The CDR3 bases are TGCGCCAGCAGCTTGGATACGGGGTCGGTTGTCGAGCAGTACTTC. The full variable domain, in which reference TRBV5-1 and TRBJ2-7 provide the parts outside the CDR3, is KAGVTQTPRYLIKTRGQQVTLSCSPISGHRSVSWYQQTPGQGLQFLFEYFSETQRNKGNFPGRFSGRQFSNSRSEMNVSTLELGDSALYLCASSLDTGSVVEQYFGPGTRLTVT.

At least ten counts were recorded for this clonotype. This chain links TRBV6-1 with TRBJ2-6; D ambiguous. This CDR3 region has 16 residues. Germline CDR1 reads MNHNS; CDR2 reads SASEGT. Trimming took 6 bases from V and 0 from J, leaving 12 bases between them. The CDR3 DNA follows: TGTGCCAGCAGCCTTATTCCCAACTCTGGGGCCAACGTCCTGACTTTC. Protein: CASSLIPNSGANVLTF.

This clonotype was detected many times. The chain couples TRBV30 to TRBJ2-5; 7 nucleotides line up with TRBD2. This CDR3 has 13 amino acids. CDR1 and CDR2 from the germline V gene are GTSNPN and SVGIG (reference sequence). J was trimmed by 4 bases and V by 8 bases; bases with no gene match: 10. The CDR3 loop reads CAQRDYQGETQYF. CDR3 DNA sequence: TGTGCCCAAAGGGACTACCAGGGAGAGACCCAGTACTTC.

For the CDR3, the DNA is TGTGCCAGCAGTACCCGCTGGACTGCCCAAGAGACCCAGTACTTC. This sequence encodes CASSTRWTAQETQYF. The chain links TRBV2 to TRBJ2-5, with a possible D match to TRBD2 (5 bases). This CDR3 comprises 15 residues. With 5 bases removed from V and 1 base from J, the gap between germline ends came to 14 bases. The V gene's germline CDR1 is SNHLY and CDR2 FYNNEI.

This clonotype showed up just a few times. V usage is TRBV12-3 or TRBV12-4 and J usage is TRBJ1-1; TRBD1 agrees at 7 bases. The CDR3 contains 18 residues. The trim removed 1 base at V and 5 bases at J, leaving 16 bases unmatched. CDR3 amino acids: CASSLGSGTEHMGTEAFF. The DNA for the CDR3 is TGTGCCAGCAGTTTAGGATCCGGGACAGAACACATGGGGACTGAAGCTTTCTTT.

This clonotype was recorded at least ten times. The chain employs TRBV27 and TRBJ1-2; D call uncertain. Between the trimmed V and J ends, which lost 5 bases and 0 bases, there was a span of 13 bases. Germline V gene data show CDR1 as MNHEY and CDR2 as SMNVEV (reference sequence). The CDR3 covers 15 residues. CDR3 coding DNA: TGTGCCAGCAGTCCGTGGTCGCTAGCTAACTATGGCTACACCTTC. Its translation: CASSPWSLANYGYTF.

This clonotype was seen at least ten times. This chain uses TRBV19 with TRBJ1-5; D is unclear. V was pared by 7 bases and J by 5 bases, with 15 bases between. The CDR3 length is 14 residues. Germline assignment: CDR1 LNHDA and CDR2 SQIVND (reference sequence). The CDR3 region has the DNA TGTGCCAGTACCCTAAGGGTTGGATATCAGCCCCAGCATTTT. It is translated as CASTLRVGYQPQHF.

The rearrangement uses TRBV6-1 and TRBJ1-2; a weak D match, TRBD1 (6 bases). V lost 8 bases to trimming and J lost 3 bases, with 7 bases between them. The CDR3 consists of 11 residues. Germline V lookup: CDR1 MNHNS, CDR2 SASEGT. The DNA for the CDR3 is TGTGCCAGCTCAGGGGACTATGGCTACACCTTC. Translating it yields CASSGDYGYTF.

This clonotype has more than one count but fewer than ten. V usage is TRBV18 and J usage is TRBJ2-5; D is perhaps TRBD2 (6 bases). The V gene's germline CDR1 is KGHSH and CDR2 LQKENI. The CDR3 has 15 residues. Between the trimmed V and J ends, which lost 3 bases and 2 bases, there was a span of 13 bases. The CDR3 DNA follows: TGTGCCAGCTCACCGCAGGGACTCAAGCAAGAGACCCAGTACTTC. It codes for CASSPQGLKQETQYF.

This clonotype occurred many times. The chain couples TRBV7-2 to TRBJ1-2; possibly TRBD1 for D (5 bases). The germline V gene encodes CDR1 SGHTA and CDR2 FQGNSA. The CDR3 length is 15 residues. V lost 1 base, J lost 10 bases, and 19 bases lay in between. The CDR3 loop is CASSLVGWDRKDYTF. CDR3 in DNA: TGTGCCAGCAGCTTAGTCGGTTGGGACCGAAAAGACTACACCTTC. The full variable domain, in which reference TRBV7-2 and TRBJ1-2 provide the parts outside the CDR3, is GAGVSQSPSNKVTEKGKDVELRCDPISGHTALYWYRQSLGQGLEFLIYFQGNSAPDKSGLPSDRFSAERTGGSVSTLTIQRTQQEDSAVYLCASSLVGWDRKDYTFGSGTRLTVV.

This clonotype was seen many times. J is TRBJ2-7 and V is TRBV27; possible D gene TRBD2, 6 bases. The CDR3 has 14 amino acids. The germline V and J ends were trimmed by 3 bases and 6 bases, with 15 bases remaining between them. The germline V gene has CDR1 MNHEY and CDR2 SMNVEV (reference sequence). The CDR3 spells CASSFRARGTEQYF. The CDR3 DNA follows: TGTGCCAGCAGTTTTCGGGCACGGGGGACCGAGCAGTACTTC.

This chain uses TRBV11-3 with TRBJ2-7; D possibly corresponds to TRBD1 (5 bases). V was shortened by 6 bases and J by 3 bases, with 15 bases between the two germline ends. The CDR3 consists of 14 residues. Germline assignment: CDR1 SGHNT and CDR2 YENEEA. CDR3 protein: CASSSSQGIYEQYF. Written as DNA, the CDR3 is TGTGCCAGCAGTTCCTCCCAGGGCATCTACGAGCAGTACTTC.

The sample holds a few counts of this clonotype. The chain carries TRBV6-1 and TRBJ1-5; D not certain. Germline values: CDR1 MNHNS, CDR2 SASEGT. Trimming took 8 bases from V and 0 from J, leaving 8 bases between them. CDR3 size: 13 residues. This chain's CDR3 is CASETVSNQPQHF. DNA for the CDR3: TGTGCCAGCGAAACAGTTAGCAATCAGCCCCAGCATTTT.

Comments on this clonotype: This may stem from a read error, because a much larger clone lies one nucleotide away. This chain joins TRBV27 and TRBJ1-1; no firm D call. The CDR3 sequence is 15 residues long. Germline lookup yields CDR1 MNHEY and CDR2 SMNVEV (reference sequence). DNA of the CDR3: TGTGCCAGCTGTTTATCAACATCCTCGAGCACTGAAGCTTTCTTT. This codes for CASCLSTSSSTEAFF.

This clonotype was picked up many times. The genes are TRBV2 and TRBJ1-1; D perhaps matches TRBD1 (5 bases). The germline gives CDR1 SNHLY, CDR2 FYNNEI. The CDR3 loop spans 12 amino acids. The V end lost 3 bases, the J end lost 8 bases, and 10 bases lay between the germline ends. This chain's CDR3 is CASSETAREAFF. Written as DNA, the CDR3 is TGTGCCAGCAGTGAGACAGCTAGGGAAGCTTTCTTT.

V and J are TRBV10-3 and TRBJ1-2; TRBD1 matches at 8 bases. The CDR3 runs to 13 residues. Trimming took 5 bases from V and 4 from J; bases not matched to a gene: 3. Germline CDR1 is ENHRY and CDR2 is SYGVKD. CDR3 nucleotides: TGTGCCATCAGTACGGACAGGGTCTATGGCTACACCTTC. Residues: CAISTDRVYGYTF.

The sample holds many counts of this clonotype. The J gene is TRBJ2-7, the V gene TRBV12-3 or TRBV12-4, with 9 bases aligning to TRBD1. The CDR3 totals 15 residues. Trimming at V came to 3 bases and at J to 3 bases, leaving 6 bases not matched to a gene. DNA for the CDR3: TGTGCCAGCAGTTTCGGGGGGACAGGGATCTACGAGCAGTACTTC. It specifies CASSFGGTGIYEQYF.

V is TRBV12-3 or TRBV12-4 and J is TRBJ1-5; 11 bases line up with TRBD1. The J segment lost 11 bases and the V segment lost 6 bases, leaving 3 bases of the junction unmatched. The CDR3 extends over 12 amino acids. The CDR3 region is CASSQGQGAQHF. CDR3 nucleotide sequence: TGTGCCAGCAGCCAGGGACAGGGGGCCCAGCATTTT.